This TCR beta chain was profiled in a study of blood T cell repertoires in COVID-19. Original processing methods: Estimation of nucleated cell counts was performed using reference gene primer amplification. Some clones are missing from TCRdb's copy, which holds only in-frame ones; the method was immunoSEQ multiplex PCR. V and J calls and clone size are given by that table; D and trimming were obtained from the DNA. The table records some 300,000 clones, approximately 91% of them present only once. Unmatched junction bases numbered 5, after V lost 2 bases and J lost 7 bases. Germline lookup yields CDR1 MDHEN and CDR2 SYDVKM. This CDR3 region has 14 residues.

Sequencing was performed on PBMCs or T cells enriched from blood (not recorded which). The rearrangement links TRBV28 to TRBJ1-5; 7 bases line up with TRBD1. The clonotype comes from a woman aged 40 to 55 who had recovered from COVID-19. In nucleotides, the CDR3 is TGTGCCAGCAGTTTAACAGGGGCGGGACAGCCCCAGCATTTT. Translated, it gives CASSLTGAGQPQHF. The variable domain in full, with the rest retrieved from reference TRBV28 and TRBJ1-5, is DVKVTQSSRYLVKRTGEKVFLECVQDMDHENMFWYRQDPGLGLRLIYFSYDVKMKEKGDIPEGYSVSREKKERFSLILESASTNQTSMYLCASSLTGAGQPQHFGDGTRLSIL.